The 2 T cell receptor beta chains presented below share a single source sample, sequenced in a study of blood T cell repertoires in COVID-19 (dated by TCRdb to the early 2020s). Libraries were built with the immunoSEQ multiplex PCR assay. The source is immuneACCESS, and TCRdb retained only in-frame sequences with V and J called. Part of the clones is not carried over; for the studies checked, unresolved V genes explain less than half of this, and the remainder is unexplained. The sample table contains roughly 210,000 clones; only one count was recorded for approximately 80% of them. The ten largest clones represent 10% to 13% of the sample. Sequenced input: peripheral blood. The receptors derive from a woman at least 80 years old with COVID-19, enrolled during active disease.

The rearrangement joins TRBV6-1 to TRBJ2-1, with D maybe TRBD2 (7 bases). CDR3 size: 16 residues. Germline CDR1 MNHNS, CDR2 SASEGT. V was shortened by 2 bases and J by 0 bases, with 11 bases between the two germline ends. The CDR3 sequence is CASSESGGPSYNEQFF. The CDR3 DNA follows: TGTGCCAGCAGTGAATCCGGGGGGCCCTCCTACAATGAGCAGTTCTTC.

The J gene is TRBJ1-2, the V gene TRBV11-2; TRBD1 is a possible D gene (5 bases). Trimming left V 0 bases short and J 4 bases short, with 9 bases between. The CDR3 is made up of 14 amino acids. Germline V lookup: CDR1 SGHAT, CDR2 FQNNGV. CDR3 residues: CASSLDRQFYGYTF. CDR3 nucleotides: TGTGCCAGCAGCTTAGATCGACAGTTCTATGGCTACACCTTC. Supplemented by reference TRBV11-2 and TRBJ1-2, the full variable domain reads EAGVAQSPRYKIIEKRQSVAFWCNPISGHATLYWYQQILGQGPKLLIQFQNNGVVDDSQLPKDRFSAERLKGVDSTLKIQPAKLEDSAVYLCASSLDRQFYGYTFGSGTRLTVV.